This TCR beta chain emerged from a study of PD-1 blockade in classical Hodgkin lymphoma. General study results and limits: Newly diagnosed patients reportedly trailed healthy donors in baseline TCR diversity.

The CDR3 runs to 18 residues. Brentuximab vedotin exposure varied, and every patient relapsed after autologous stem cell transplantation. Clones were read by immunoSEQ multiplex PCR, and TCRdb kept only the in-frame ones, dropping some. This sample yields 49,000 or so clones, of which about 78% are seen a single time; around 20% belongs to the top ten. Comments on this clone: Its antigen is unidentified.

This TCR came from a human donor with classical Hodgkin lymphoma. This rearrangement joins TRBV12-2 to TRBJ2-7; TRBD2 is taken as the D call from the table, unchecked against the DNA. TRBV12-2 constitutes a pseudogene. Specimen: peripheral blood mononuclear cells (PBMCs), collected before the second cycle of nivolumab. For the CDR3, the DNA is TGTGCAAGTCGTAAGGAGGCTAGCGGGAGGTGGGCTACCTACGAGCAGTACTTC. Its translation is CASRKEASGRWATYEQYF.